This T cell receptor beta chain was documented in a study of blood T cell repertoires in COVID-19. Study-wide background: PBMCs, B-cell-depleted T cells, or T cells provided the cDNA or gDNA that made up the material.

The method was immunoSEQ multiplex PCR; TCRdb's version includes in-frame clones alone and lacks a portion of them. Found here are a few hundred thousand clones, around 88% of them singletons; the top ten hold roughly 3.7%. Participants were aged roughly 18 to 95 years, lived in 24 US areas, and enrolled virtually. This CDR3 region has 15 residues. V lost 1 base and J lost 1, with 8 bases in between. Germline V gives CDR1 LNHDA, CDR2 SQIVND (reference sequence). The receptor was derived from a woman aged 30 to 39 who had recovered from COVID-19. The chain employs TRBV19 and TRBJ1-5, with D possibly being TRBD1 (5 bases). The specimen was PBMCs or T cells enriched from blood (not recorded which). The CDR3 DNA follows: TGTGCCAGTAGTATAGTCAGGGCGAGCAATCAGCCCCAGCATTTT. Its translation is CASSIVRASNQPQHF.